This T cell receptor (beta chain) is drawn from a study of naive and memory T cell subsets. Findings and limits, study-wide: Possibly reflecting memory cells re-expressing CD45RA, a few larger clonotypes occurred in naive repertoires, especially CD8. There was no ground truth to check naive and memory subset results.

Two oligonucleotides, mixed equimolar, formed the beta constant-region primer covering TRBC1 and TRBC2. Nested alpha and beta constant-region primers with the SP2 primer drove four PCR rounds on ligated cDNA. TCRdb used MiXCR to reprocess the UMI-ligation and nested PCR reads, holding one entry per CDR3 protein. This sample has approximately 90,000 distinct CDR3 sequences; about 10% occur once, and the top ten carry over 0.11%. About this clonotype: Its specificity is not known.

The sequenced material came from naive CD4+ T cells from blood. The source of this sequence is a human donor in good health.

The CDR3 bases are TGTGCCAGCAGGCCCGGACAGGCTTCCTACAATGAGCAGTTCTTC. Translated: CASRPGQASYNEQFF. The chain joins TRBV12-3 or TRBV12-4 to TRBJ2-1; 7 positions match TRBD1. The V and J ends lost 6 bases and 1 base, in that order; junction bases with no gene match: 6. This CDR3 has 15 amino acids.